Below, 15 T cell receptor beta chains from the same sample are listed, as sequenced in a study of blood T cell repertoires in COVID-19. Data came from immunoSEQ multiplex PCR; TCRdb stores just in-frame clones and leaves some out. The sample includes a few hundred thousand clones, 85% to 90% of them seen just once. Sequenced: peripheral blood. These receptors were obtained from a woman aged 25-40 years with COVID-19, enrolled during active disease.

This chain uses TRBV27 with TRBJ1-2; TRBD1 is a possible D gene (6 bases). The germline V and J ends were trimmed by 6 bases and 4 bases, with 15 bases remaining between them. CDR3 length: 14 residues. Germline V gene data show CDR1 as MNHEY and CDR2 as SMNVEV (reference sequence). CDR3 in amino acids: CASRPATGFYGYTF. In nucleotides, the CDR3 is TGTGCCAGCAGACCCGCTACAGGGTTCTATGGCTACACCTTC.

This chain joins TRBV5-6 and TRBJ1-3; perhaps TRBD1 as D (5 bases). V lost 7 bases to trimming and J lost 0 bases, with 5 bases between them. The CDR3 sequence is 12 residues long. Germline lookup yields CDR1 SGHDT and CDR2 YYEEEE. The DNA for the CDR3 is TGTGCCAGCCAGGGCTCTGGAAACACCATATATTTT. Its protein product is CASQGSGNTIYF.

Only one count was recorded for this clone. This chain connects TRBV2 to TRBJ2-5, with TRBD2 as a possible D gene (5 bases). The length of the CDR3 is 15 residues. Germline-derived CDR1 and CDR2 are SNHLY and FYNNEI. Between the trimmed V and J ends, which lost 6 bases and 5 bases, there was a span of 19 bases. As DNA, the CDR3 is TGTGCCAGCAGGGGTAGGACGGGAAATGCGGAGACCCAGTACTTC. Amino acid sequence: CASRGRTGNAETQYF.

The V gene is TRBV3-1 (or the pseudogene TRBV3-2), the J gene TRBJ2-3, with 12 positions matching TRBD2. Germline CDR1 and CDR2: LGHDT and YNNKEL (reference sequence). V lost 3 bases, J lost 5 bases, and 9 bases stayed unmatched. CDR3 size: 17 residues. The CDR3, as DNA: TGTGCCAGCAGCCAGGGGCTAGCGGGGGGGCCGTTAGATACGCAGTATTTT. Encoded protein: CASSQGLAGGPLDTQYF.

This chain connects TRBV3-1 (or the pseudogene TRBV3-2) to TRBJ2-5, with a possible D match to TRBD2 (5 bases). This CDR3 has 16 amino acids. Trimming stripped 8 bases from V and 2 bases from J, with 21 bases between. CDR1 and CDR2 from the germline V gene are LGHDT and YNNKEL (reference sequence). The CDR3 reads CASRGDLGGAQETQYF. The CDR3 coding sequence is TGTGCCAGCCGCGGTGACCTAGGAGGCGCACAAGAGACCCAGTACTTC.

The chain is built from TRBV12-5 and TRBJ1-2; 9 bases match TRBD1. V gave up 3 bases and J gave up 6 bases; unmatched junction bases: 5. The CDR3 consists of 14 residues. Germline CDR1 LGHNT, CDR2 FRNRAP. The CDR3 nucleotides read TGTGCTAGTGGTTTCTGGACAGGGGAGAATGGCTACACCTTC. Protein product: CASGFWTGENGYTF.

The genes are TRBV6-6 and TRBJ2-7; 7 nucleotides line up with TRBD1. Germline values: CDR1 MNHNY, CDR2 SVGAGI (reference sequence). The V gene end was trimmed by 6 bases and the J gene end by 5 bases; junction bases not matched to a gene: 10. The CDR3 has 14 amino acids. DNA for the CDR3: TGTGCCAGCAGCTATACAGGGGATTACAACGAGCAGTACTTC. It translates to CASSYTGDYNEQYF.

The chain is built from TRBV5-4 and TRBJ1-1; D unresolved. V was shortened by 7 bases and J by 1 base, with 11 bases between the two germline ends. Germline CDR1 is SGHNT and CDR2 is YYREEE (reference sequence). The CDR3 is 13 residues long. The CDR3 protein is CASRSYPNTEAFF. CDR3 coding DNA: TGTGCCAGCCGCTCGTATCCGAACACTGAAGCTTTCTTT.

J is TRBJ2-7 and V is TRBV10-2; the match to TRBD2 covers 12 bases. This CDR3 is built from 15 residues. The germline CDR1 and CDR2 sequences are WSHSY and SAAADI. V was clipped by 9 bases and J by 2 bases; unmatched bases: 8. The DNA for the CDR3 is TGCGCCAGGGGCCTAGCGGGGGGGATACCCTACGAGCAGTACTTC. Its protein product is CARGLAGGIPYEQYF.

V usage is TRBV12-3 or TRBV12-4 and J usage is TRBJ2-7; D is possibly TRBD1 (6 bases). This CDR3 spans 13 amino acids. Deletions cut 6 bases from V and 2 bases from J, with 11 bases between. CDR3 sequence: CASRRSGAYEQYF. In nucleotides, the CDR3 is TGTGCCAGCAGGCGTTCAGGGGCCTACGAGCAGTACTTC.

The chain employs TRBV7-9 and TRBJ1-2, with 7 bases that match TRBD1. V lost 5 bases and J lost 2; bases outside the gene matches: 5. The CDR3 runs to 14 residues. Germline lookup yields CDR1 SEHNR and CDR2 FQNEAQ (reference sequence). The CDR3, as DNA: TGTGCCAGCAGCCCGACAGGGATCAACTATGGCTACACCTTC. This encodes CASSPTGINYGYTF.

V gene TRBV6-1 combines with J gene TRBJ1-5; no clear D. Germline CDR1 is MNHNS and CDR2 is SASEGT. CDR3 length: 11 amino acids. V was clipped by 1 base and J by 10 bases, with 5 bases between them. Written as DNA, the CDR3 is TGTGCCAGCAGTGAAGTACAACCCCAGCATTTT. Translation: CASSEVQPQHF.

The chain joins TRBV25-1 to TRBJ1-2; no definite D call. V lost 6 bases to trimming and J lost 4 bases, with 15 bases between them. The CDR3 covers 14 residues. Germline V lookup: CDR1 MGHDK, CDR2 SYGVNS. As DNA, the CDR3 is TGTGCCAGCAGACGCCCATGGGAGGCCTATGGCTACACCTTC. This sequence encodes CASRRPWEAYGYTF.

The chain employs TRBV2 and TRBJ2-2; TRBD2 agrees at 8 bases. V shed 1 base and J 8 bases; nucleotides not matched to a gene: 12. Germline CDR1 is SNHLY and CDR2 is FYNNEI. CDR3 length equals 17 residues. In DNA form, the CDR3 reads TGTGCCAGCAGTGAAGGTCGACTAGCGACCTTGAAAGGGGAGCTGTTTTTT. Translation gives CASSEGRLATLKGELFF.

The chain recombines TRBV7-9 with TRBJ1-4, with TRBD1 identical over 8 bases. Trimming took 4 bases from V and 7 from J; bases not matched to a gene: 2. Germline assignment: CDR1 SEHNR and CDR2 FQNEAQ (reference sequence). The CDR3 length is 13 residues. CDR3 region: CASSSDRAEKLFF. In DNA form, the CDR3 reads TGTGCCAGCAGCTCGGACAGGGCTGAAAAACTGTTTTTT.